The next 22 T cell receptor beta chains were all read from a single sample in a study of human T cells and chemical hapten exposure. Via MiXCR, TCRdb re-called the RACE reads, giving one row per CDR3 protein. The sample lists tens of thousands of distinct CDR3 sequences, roughly 10% occurring once. Time point given: patch test 1, 2 weeks after DPC sensitization. Treatment described: therapeutic diphenylcyclopropenone sensitization with weekly scalp DPC. The sample consisted of whole blood, taken in connection with sensitization to the hapten diphenylcyclopropenone (DPC). All receptors come from a woman aged 55-70 years with alopecia areata. Some clones in this sample may be carry-over from other donors' samples.

This clonotype occurred many times. The chain combines TRBV7-9 with TRBJ2-7, with D possibly being TRBD1 (5 bases). The CDR3 is 13 amino acids. Trimming left V 1 base short and J 9 bases short, with 13 bases between. Looked up from germline, CDR1 is SEHNR and CDR2 is FQNEAQ (reference sequence). The CDR3 here is CASSLVPRTPQYF. CDR3 sequence (DNA): TGTGCCAGCAGCTTAGTACCTCGGACACCGCAGTACTTC.

At least ten counts were recorded for this clonotype. This chain joins TRBV12-3 or TRBV12-4 and TRBJ1-6; D is ambiguous. The CDR3 extends over 13 amino acids. Trimming removed 7 bases at V and 7 bases at J, with 11 bases between. The CDR3 loop is CASTDNFNSPLHF. The CDR3 bases are TGTGCCAGCACCGACAACTTCAATTCACCCCTCCACTTT.

The rearrangement links TRBV7-6 to TRBJ1-5, with D uncertain. Germline CDR1 reads SGHVS; CDR2 reads FNYEAQ. The length of the CDR3 is 14 residues. The V end lost 1 base, the J end lost 0 bases, and 4 bases lay between the germline ends. DNA of the CDR3: TGTGCCAGCAGCTTAGAAGGTAGCAATCAGCCCCAGCATTTT. It codes for CASSLEGSNQPQHF.

The sample holds many counts of this clonotype. The CDR3 nucleotides read TGCGCCAGCAGCCCGGCCAGGACAGGGGGCGCGTACACTGAAGCTTTCTTT. This encodes CASSPARTGGAYTEAFF. V usage is TRBV5-1 and J usage is TRBJ1-1, with 11 bases that match TRBD1. V was pared by 4 bases and J by 3 bases, with 11 bases of the junction left unmatched. Germline CDR1 SGHRS, CDR2 YFSETQ. The CDR3 runs 17 residues. Drawing the rest from reference TRBV5-1 and TRBJ1-1, the complete variable domain is KAGVTQTPRYLIKTRGQQVTLSCSPISGHRSVSWYQQTPGQGLQFLFEYFSETQRNKGNFPGRFSGRQFSNSRSEMNVSTLELGDSALYLCASSPARTGGAYTEAFFGQGTRLTVV.

This clonotype showed up just a few times. The rearrangement uses TRBV6-2 or TRBV6-3 and TRBJ1-6; D not certain. There are 11 residues in the CDR3. Deletions cut 8 bases from V and 9 bases from J, with 8 bases between. In germline, CDR1 is MNHEY, CDR2 SVGEGT. CDR3 amino acids: CASGQSSPLHF. CDR3 DNA sequence: TGTGCCAGCGGCCAGAGTTCACCCCTCCACTTT.

Ten or more counts support this clonotype. The gene calls are TRBV14 and TRBJ1-6, with D maybe TRBD1 (5 bases). The V gene's germline CDR1 is SGHDN and CDR2 FVKESK. Deletions cut 0 bases from V and 6 bases from J, with 9 bases between. This CDR3 has 15 residues. The CDR3 sequence is CASSQEQAINSPLHF. The CDR3 DNA follows: TGTGCCAGCAGCCAAGAACAGGCGATTAATTCACCCCTCCACTTT. Full variable domain (rest looked up from reference TRBV14 and TRBJ1-6): EAGVTQFPSHSVIEKGQTVTLRCDPISGHDNLYWYRRVMGKEIKFLLHFVKESKQDESGMPNNRFLAERTGGTYSTLKVQPAELEDSGVYFCASSQEQAINSPLHFGNGTRLTVT.

The J gene is TRBJ2-1, the V gene TRBV5-1; D may be TRBD1 (7 bases). The germline gives CDR1 SGHRS, CDR2 YFSETQ. The CDR3 loop spans 16 amino acids. V lost 2 bases and J 8 bases, leaving 20 bases between the germline ends. The CDR3 spells CASSLGQEGILHEQFF. CDR3 coding DNA: TGCGCCAGCAGCTTAGGACAGGAGGGGATTCTTCATGAGCAGTTCTTC.

This clonotype was counted many times. The J gene is TRBJ2-5, the V gene TRBV29-1, with 7 positions matching TRBD1. J was trimmed by 5 bases and V by 1 base; bases with no gene match: 4. This CDR3 is 13 amino acids long. The germline CDR1 and CDR2 sequences are SQVTM and ANQGSEA. The CDR3 reads CSVEGQGVETQYF. The CDR3 nucleotides read TGCAGCGTTGAAGGACAGGGCGTCGAGACCCAGTACTTC.

This chain uses TRBV5-1 with TRBJ1-1, with a tentative D call TRBD1 (5 bases). Per germline, CDR1 SGHRS and CDR2 YFSETQ. Trimming removed 4 bases from V and 11 bases from J, with 24 bases in between. This CDR3 is 15 amino acids long. CDR3: CASSPGTPSFWFAFF. The CDR3 nucleotides are TGCGCCAGCAGCCCCGGGACGCCCTCGTTTTGGTTCGCTTTCTTT. The complete variable domain, with remaining parts taken from reference TRBV5-1 and TRBJ1-1, reads KAGVTQTPRYLIKTRGQQVTLSCSPISGHRSVSWYQQTPGQGLQFLFEYFSETQRNKGNFPGRFSGRQFSNSRSEMNVSTLELGDSALYLCASSPGTPSFWFAFFGQGTRLTVV.

The chain joins TRBV5-1 to TRBJ2-7, with 10 nucleotides matching TRBD1. J lost 6 bases, V lost 4 bases, and 4 bases had no gene match. Germline V gene sequence: CDR1 SGHRS, CDR2 YFSETQ. The CDR3 is 13 residues long. The CDR3 here is CASSGQGGGEQYF. The CDR3 DNA reads TGCGCCAGCAGCGGACAGGGGGGTGGCGAGCAGTACTTC.

This clonotype has a count of ten or more. The genes are TRBV3-1 and TRBJ1-2; D might be TRBD1 (5 bases). Per germline, CDR1 LGHDT and CDR2 YNNKEL (reference sequence). Trimming cost V 7 bases and J 2 bases, with 17 bases left between them. This CDR3 spans 15 amino acids. In DNA form, the CDR3 reads TGTGCCAGCACCCGCTCCTCAGGGACGAACTATGGCTACACCTTC. Encoded protein: CASTRSSGTNYGYTF.

This clonotype turned up a few times. The genes are TRBV6-5 and TRBJ1-2; maybe TRBD1 (5 bases). Germline lookup yields CDR1 MNHEY and CDR2 SVGAGI. Trimming stripped 6 bases from V and 9 bases from J, with 11 bases between. This CDR3 spans 11 amino acids. This chain's CDR3 is CASRLLDSYTF. For the CDR3, the DNA is TGTGCCAGCAGGCTTTTGGACAGCTACACCTTC.

The V call is TRBV20-1, the J call TRBJ1-1, with 7 bases aligning to TRBD1. The CDR3 sequence is 12 residues long. V shed 8 bases and J 3 bases; nucleotides not matched to a gene: 6. Germline CDR1 DFQATT, CDR2 SNEGSKA (reference sequence). The CDR3 loop reads CSLPRGDTEAFF. The CDR3, as DNA: TGCAGTTTGCCCAGGGGGGACACTGAAGCTTTCTTT.

The J gene is TRBJ2-1, the V gene TRBV5-1, with D uncertain. Trimming took 6 bases from V and 8 from J, leaving 12 bases between them. Germline V lookup: CDR1 SGHRS, CDR2 YFSETQ. The CDR3 runs to 12 residues. The CDR3 region is CASNSRWDEQFF. The DNA of the CDR3 is TGCGCCAGCAACTCCCGATGGGATGAGCAGTTCTTC.

This clonotype was counted many times. This sequence joins TRBV28 and TRBJ1-5, with 8 positions matching TRBD1. V trimming: 1 base; J trimming: 3 bases; junction bases outside the gene matches: 5. The CDR3 runs 16 residues. CDR1 and CDR2 from the germline V gene are MDHEN and SYDVKM. The CDR3 is CASSLLGQENNQPQHF. For the CDR3, the DNA is TGTGCCAGCAGTTTATTGGGACAGGAGAACAATCAGCCCCAGCATTTT.

The chain combines TRBV2 with TRBJ1-1, with a tentative D call TRBD1 (5 bases). V was clipped by 4 bases and J by 11 bases, with 14 bases between them. The CDR3 runs to 12 residues. Germline V CDR1 and CDR2: SNHLY, FYNNEI. CDR3 region: CASSAPAGKAFF. CDR3 DNA sequence: TGTGCCAGCAGTGCCCCGGCAGGGAAGGCTTTCTTT.

This clonotype appeared many times. The chain employs TRBV25-1 and TRBJ2-7; possible D gene TRBD2, 5 bases. Germline CDR1 MGHDK, CDR2 SYGVNS. This CDR3 is 15 amino acids long. V shed 5 bases and J shed 5 bases, with 19 bases lying between them. In DNA, the CDR3 is TGTGCCAGCAGTCCGATAAATAGGGAGTTCGACGAGCAGTACTTC. This translates into CASSPINREFDEQYF.

The sample holds many counts of this clonotype. This chain links TRBV3-1 with TRBJ2-6, with D uncertain. V lost 1 base, J lost 2 bases, and 6 bases lay in between. The CDR3 is 15 residues long. Germline V gene lookup returns CDR1 LGHDT and CDR2 YNNKEL (reference sequence). The CDR3 region is CASSQGIPGANVLTF. Written as DNA, the CDR3 is TGTGCCAGCAGCCAAGGGATACCTGGGGCCAACGTCCTGACTTTC. Filled out from reference TRBV3-1 and TRBJ2-6, the complete variable domain reads DTAVSQTPKYLVTQMGNDKSIKCEQNLGHDTMYWYKQDSKKFLKIMFSYNNKELIINETVPNRFSPKSPDKAHLNLHINSLELGDSAVYFCASSQGIPGANVLTFGAGSRLTVL.

This clonotype occurred a few times. V gene TRBV7-3 combines with J gene TRBJ2-7, with 8 bases matching TRBD1. V shed 4 bases and J 3 bases; nucleotides not matched to a gene: 11. The germline V gene has CDR1 SGHTA and CDR2 FQGTGA. The CDR3 extends over 16 amino acids. The CDR3 here is CASSSENRGTNYEQYF. The CDR3, as DNA: TGTGCCAGCAGCTCCGAAAACAGGGGGACAAACTACGAGCAGTACTTC.

This clonotype was seen ten or more times. The V call is TRBV9, the J call TRBJ2-3, with 10 bases matching TRBD2. The CDR3 loop spans 16 amino acids. Per germline, CDR1 SGDLS and CDR2 YYNGEE. Unmatched junction bases numbered 7, after V lost 4 bases and J lost 2 bases. CDR3 protein: CASSSIAGGYTDTQYF. The CDR3, as DNA: TGTGCCAGCAGCTCCATAGCGGGGGGTTACACAGATACGCAGTATTTT.

This clonotype was observed a few times. V is TRBV27 and J is TRBJ1-1, with unresolved D. Germline CDR1 reads MNHEY; CDR2 reads SMNVEV (reference sequence). The CDR3 spans 13 residues. V was clipped by 3 bases and J by 4 bases, with 9 bases between them. CDR3 sequence reads: CASSLWAATEAFF. CDR3 bases: TGTGCCAGCAGTTTGTGGGCGGCCACTGAAGCTTTCTTT.

This clonotype was picked up many times. V usage is TRBV6-6 and J usage is TRBJ2-7, with no clear D. The V gene's germline CDR1 is MNHNY and CDR2 SVGAGI (reference sequence). The CDR3 runs 16 residues. Deletions cut 0 bases from V and 0 bases from J, with 12 bases between. The CDR3 sequence: CASSYSTQVFSYEQYF. In DNA, the CDR3 is TGTGCCAGCAGTTACTCGACCCAGGTTTTCTCCTACGAGCAGTACTTC.